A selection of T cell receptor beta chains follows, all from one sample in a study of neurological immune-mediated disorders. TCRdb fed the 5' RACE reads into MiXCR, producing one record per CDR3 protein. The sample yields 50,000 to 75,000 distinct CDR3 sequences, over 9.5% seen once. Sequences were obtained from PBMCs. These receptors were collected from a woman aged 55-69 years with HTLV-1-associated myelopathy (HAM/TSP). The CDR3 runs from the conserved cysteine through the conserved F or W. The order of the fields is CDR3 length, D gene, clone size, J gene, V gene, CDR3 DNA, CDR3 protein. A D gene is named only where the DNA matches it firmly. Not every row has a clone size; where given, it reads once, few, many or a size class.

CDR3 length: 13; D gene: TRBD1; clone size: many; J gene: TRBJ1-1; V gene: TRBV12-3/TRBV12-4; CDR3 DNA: TGTGCCAGCAGGGTGGACAGGGCCACTGAAGCTTTCTTT; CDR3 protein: CASRVDRATEAFF
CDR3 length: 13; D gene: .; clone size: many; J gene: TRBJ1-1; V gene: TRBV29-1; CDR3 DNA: TGCAGCGTCGACAAGGGTATGGGGACTGAAGCTTTCTTT; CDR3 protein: CSVDKGMGTEAFF
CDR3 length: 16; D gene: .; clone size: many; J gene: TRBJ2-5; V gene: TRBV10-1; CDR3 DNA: TGCGCCAGCAGTGAGTCGAAAAGGAGGGCCGGGGAGACCCAGTACTTC; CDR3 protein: CASSESKRRAGETQYF
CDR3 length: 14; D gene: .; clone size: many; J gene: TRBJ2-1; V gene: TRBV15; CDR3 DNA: TGTGCCACCAGCAGAGAGGAACAATACAATGAGCAGTTCTTC; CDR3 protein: CATSREEQYNEQFF
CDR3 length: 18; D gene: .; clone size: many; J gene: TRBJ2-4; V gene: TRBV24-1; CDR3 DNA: TGTGCCACCAGGAGTAAGGGAAATATTGGGTCTGCCAAAAACATTCAGTACTTC; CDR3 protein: CATRSKGNIGSAKNIQYF
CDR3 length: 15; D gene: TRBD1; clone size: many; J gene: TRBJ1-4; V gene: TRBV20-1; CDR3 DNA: TGCAGTGCTTCAGAATTACAGGGGGCGTATGAAAAACTGTTTTTT; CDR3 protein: CSASELQGAYEKLFF
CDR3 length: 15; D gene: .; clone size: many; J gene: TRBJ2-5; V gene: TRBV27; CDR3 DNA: TGTGCCAGCAGTCCGGGGGAGAGGCAGGGGCTTCCCCAGTACTTC; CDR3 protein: CASSPGERQGLPQYF
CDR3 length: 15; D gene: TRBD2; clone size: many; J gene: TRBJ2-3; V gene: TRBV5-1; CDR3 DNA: TGCGCCAGCAGCTTCACTAGCGGTTACACAGATACGCAGTATTTT; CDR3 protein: CASSFTSGYTDTQYF
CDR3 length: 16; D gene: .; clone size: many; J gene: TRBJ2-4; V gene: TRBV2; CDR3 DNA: TGTGCCACTCTACCCTTCGCGGGGATAGCCAAAAACATTCAGTACTTC; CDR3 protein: CATLPFAGIAKNIQYF
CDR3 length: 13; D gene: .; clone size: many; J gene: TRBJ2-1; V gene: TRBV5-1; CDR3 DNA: TGCGCCAGCAGACTTGACATAGACATTGAGCAGTTCTTC; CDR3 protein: CASRLDIDIEQFF
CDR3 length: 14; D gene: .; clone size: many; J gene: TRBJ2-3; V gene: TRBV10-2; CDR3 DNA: TGCGCCAGCAGTATTGTTGGGATCACAGATACGCAGTATTTT; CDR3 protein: CASSIVGITDTQYF
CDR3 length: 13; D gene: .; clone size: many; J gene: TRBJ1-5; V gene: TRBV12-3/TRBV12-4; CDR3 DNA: TGTGCCAGCAGTTTTGGCAGGCTTCAGCCCCAGCATTTT; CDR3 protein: CASSFGRLQPQHF
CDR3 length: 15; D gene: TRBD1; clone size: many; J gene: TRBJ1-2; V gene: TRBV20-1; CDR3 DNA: TGCAGTGCTAGAGAAGGACAGGGGACCTCTTATGGCTACACCTTC; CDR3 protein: CSAREGQGTSYGYTF
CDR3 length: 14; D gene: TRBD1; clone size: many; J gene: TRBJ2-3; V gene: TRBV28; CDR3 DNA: TGTGCCAGCAGTTTGGACAGGGGGCCAGATACGCAGTATTTT; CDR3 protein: CASSLDRGPDTQYF
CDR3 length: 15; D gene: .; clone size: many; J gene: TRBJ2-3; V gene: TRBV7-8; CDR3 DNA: TGTGCCAGCAGCGTCCCGAGATTGGGCACAGATACGCAGTATTTT; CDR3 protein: CASSVPRLGTDTQYF
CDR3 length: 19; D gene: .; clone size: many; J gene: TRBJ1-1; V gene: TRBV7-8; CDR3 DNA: TGTGCCAGCAGCTTAAACCCGGCGTTTGGGGGGCGTAGGAACACTGAAGCTTTCTTT; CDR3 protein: CASSLNPAFGGRRNTEAFF
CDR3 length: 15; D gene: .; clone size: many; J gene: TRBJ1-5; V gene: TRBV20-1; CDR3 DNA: TGCAGTGCTAGACCAGGGAACGGTCCTTTGCAGCCCCAGCATTTT; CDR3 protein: CSARPGNGPLQPQHF
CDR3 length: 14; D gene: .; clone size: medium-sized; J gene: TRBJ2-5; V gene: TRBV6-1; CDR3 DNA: TGTGCCAGCAGTGATAGGACAAGCCAAGAGACCCAGTACTTC; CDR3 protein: CASSDRTSQETQYF
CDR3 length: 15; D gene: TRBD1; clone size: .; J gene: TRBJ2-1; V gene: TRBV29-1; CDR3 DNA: TGTAGCGTAGACCCGGGACAGGGGATTTACGATGAGCAGTTCTTC; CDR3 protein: CSVDPGQGIYDEQFF
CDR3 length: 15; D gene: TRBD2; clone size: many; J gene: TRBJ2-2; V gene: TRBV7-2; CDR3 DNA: TGTGCCAGCAGCCGGGGGGTGGCGAACACCGGGGAGCTGTTTTTT; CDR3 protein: CASSRGVANTGELFF
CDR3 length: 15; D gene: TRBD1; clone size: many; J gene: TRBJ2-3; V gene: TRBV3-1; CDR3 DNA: TGTGCCAGCAGCCCTCCGGGACAGGGGGCAGATACGCAGTATTTT; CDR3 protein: CASSPPGQGADTQYF
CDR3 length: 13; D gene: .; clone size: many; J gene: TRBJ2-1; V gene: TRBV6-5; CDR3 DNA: TGTGCCAGCAGTACCGGGGCGCACAATGAGCAGTTCTTC; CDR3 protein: CASSTGAHNEQFF
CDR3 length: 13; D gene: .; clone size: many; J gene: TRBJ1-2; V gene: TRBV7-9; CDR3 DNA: TGTGCCAGCAGCTTAGGTTCAGGGTTGGGCTACACCTTC; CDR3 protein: CASSLGSGLGYTF
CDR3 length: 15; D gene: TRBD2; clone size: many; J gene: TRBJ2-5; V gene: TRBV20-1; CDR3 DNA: TGCAGTGCTAGGGTCCGGGAGGGATCGCAAGAGACCCAGTACTTC; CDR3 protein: CSARVREGSQETQYF
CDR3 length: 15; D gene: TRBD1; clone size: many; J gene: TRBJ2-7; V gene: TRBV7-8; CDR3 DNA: TGTGCCAGCAGCTTAACCCAGGGGGCCGGCTACGAGCAGTACTTC; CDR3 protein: CASSLTQGAGYEQYF
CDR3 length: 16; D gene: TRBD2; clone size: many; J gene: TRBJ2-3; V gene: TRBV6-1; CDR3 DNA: TGTGCCAGCCCAAGCGGGAGGGTTCTTCTACGAGATACGCAGTATTTT; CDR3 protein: CASPSGRVLLRDTQYF
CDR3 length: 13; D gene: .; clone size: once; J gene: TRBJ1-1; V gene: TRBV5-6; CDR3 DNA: TGTGCCAGCAGCTTGACGCAGAACACTGAAGCTTTCTTT; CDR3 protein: CASSLTQNTEAFF
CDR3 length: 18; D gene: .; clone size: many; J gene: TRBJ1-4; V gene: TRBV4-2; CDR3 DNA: TGTGCCAGCAGCCAAGTAATGCGGGCGACAGGCCCTAGAGGAAAACTGTTTTTT; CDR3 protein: CASSQVMRATGPRGKLFF
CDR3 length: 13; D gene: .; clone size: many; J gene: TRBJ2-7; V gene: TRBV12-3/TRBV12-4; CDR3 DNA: TGTGCCACCTCCCCGACGAGCTCCTACGAGCAGTACTTC; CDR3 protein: CATSPTSSYEQYF
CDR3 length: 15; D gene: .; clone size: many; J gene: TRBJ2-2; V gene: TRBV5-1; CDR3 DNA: TGCGCCAGCAGCCTACGTTCACCGAACACCGGGGAGCTGTTTTTT; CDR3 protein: CASSLRSPNTGELFF
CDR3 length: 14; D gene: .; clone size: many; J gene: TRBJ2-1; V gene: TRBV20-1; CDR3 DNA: TGCAGTGCTAGAGATATGCGTATCTTCAATGAGCAGTTCTTC; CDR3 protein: CSARDMRIFNEQFF
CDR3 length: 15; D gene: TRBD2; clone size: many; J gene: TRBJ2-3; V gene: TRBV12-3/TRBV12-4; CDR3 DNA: TGTGCCAGCAGTAGGACTAGCGGGAAGACAGATACGCAGTATTTT; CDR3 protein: CASSRTSGKTDTQYF
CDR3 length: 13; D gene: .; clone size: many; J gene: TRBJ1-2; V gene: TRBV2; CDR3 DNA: TGTGCCAGCAGGAAGCAGGGTGAGGGCGGCTACACCTTC; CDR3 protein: CASRKQGEGGYTF
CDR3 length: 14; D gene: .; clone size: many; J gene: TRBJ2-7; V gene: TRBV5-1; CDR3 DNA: TGCGCCAGCAGCTTCGGGGCTTTCGGCTACGAGCAGTACTTC; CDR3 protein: CASSFGAFGYEQYF
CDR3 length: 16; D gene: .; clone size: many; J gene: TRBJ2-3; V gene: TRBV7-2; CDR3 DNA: TGTGCCAGCAGCTTAGAACCGGGACTGTCTCTGAATACGCAGTATTTT; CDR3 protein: CASSLEPGLSLNTQYF
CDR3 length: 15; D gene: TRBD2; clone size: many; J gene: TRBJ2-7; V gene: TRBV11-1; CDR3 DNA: TGTGCCAGCAGCTTAGGGACTAGCGGGAGCTACGAGCAGTACTTC; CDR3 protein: CASSLGTSGSYEQYF
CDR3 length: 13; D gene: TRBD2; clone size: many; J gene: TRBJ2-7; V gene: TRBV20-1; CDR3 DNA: TGCAGTGCTAGAGATCCGGGGGGAGGACTACCGTACTTC; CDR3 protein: CSARDPGGGLPYF
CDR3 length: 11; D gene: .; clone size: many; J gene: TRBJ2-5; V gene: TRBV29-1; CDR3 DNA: TGCAGCGGTGGACCGTGGGAGACCCAGTACTTC; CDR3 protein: CSGGPWETQYF
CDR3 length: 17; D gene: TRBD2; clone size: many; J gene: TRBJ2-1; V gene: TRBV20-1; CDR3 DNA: TGCAGTGCTAGAGATATCCCCCTAGCGGGAGTGGTCTATGAGCAGTTCTTC; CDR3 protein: CSARDIPLAGVVYEQFF
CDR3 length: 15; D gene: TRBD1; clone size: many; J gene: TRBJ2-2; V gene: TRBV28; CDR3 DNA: TGTGCCAGCAGGTCTGAGGACAGGGGGACCGGGGAGCTGTTTTTT; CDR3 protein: CASRSEDRGTGELFF